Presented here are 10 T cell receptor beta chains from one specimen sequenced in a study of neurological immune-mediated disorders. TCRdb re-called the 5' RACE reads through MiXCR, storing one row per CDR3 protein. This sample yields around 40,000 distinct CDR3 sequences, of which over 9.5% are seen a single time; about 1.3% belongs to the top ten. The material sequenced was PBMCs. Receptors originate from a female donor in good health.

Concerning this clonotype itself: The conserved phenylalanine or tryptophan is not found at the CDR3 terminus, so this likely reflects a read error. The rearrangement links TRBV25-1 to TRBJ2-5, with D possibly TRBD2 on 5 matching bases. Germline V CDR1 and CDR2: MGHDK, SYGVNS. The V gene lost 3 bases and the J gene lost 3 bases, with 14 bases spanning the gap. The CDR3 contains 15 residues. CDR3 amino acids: CASSDPSRGEETQYL. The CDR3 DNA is TGTGCCAGCAGTGATCCCTCCCGGGGTGAAGAGACCCAGTACTTA.

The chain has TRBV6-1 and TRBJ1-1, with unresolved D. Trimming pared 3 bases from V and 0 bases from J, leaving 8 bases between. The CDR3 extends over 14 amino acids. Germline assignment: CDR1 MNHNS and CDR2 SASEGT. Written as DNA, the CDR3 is TGTGCCAGCAGTGAGCGCGTCATGAACACTGAAGCTTTCTTT. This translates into CASSERVMNTEAFF.

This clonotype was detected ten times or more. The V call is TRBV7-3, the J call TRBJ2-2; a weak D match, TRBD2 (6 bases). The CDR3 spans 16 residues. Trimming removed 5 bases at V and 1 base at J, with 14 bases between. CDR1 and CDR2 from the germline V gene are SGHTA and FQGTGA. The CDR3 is CASSLGTPMNTGELFF. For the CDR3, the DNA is TGTGCCAGCAGCCTTGGGACTCCGATGAACACCGGGGAGCTGTTTTTT.

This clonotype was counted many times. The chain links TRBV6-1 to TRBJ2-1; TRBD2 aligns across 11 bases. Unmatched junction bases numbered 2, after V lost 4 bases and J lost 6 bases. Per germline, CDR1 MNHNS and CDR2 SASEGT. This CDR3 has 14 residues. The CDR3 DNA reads TGTGCCAGCAGTGTGGGGACTAGCGGCAATGAGCAGTTCTTC. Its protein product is CASSVGTSGNEQFF.

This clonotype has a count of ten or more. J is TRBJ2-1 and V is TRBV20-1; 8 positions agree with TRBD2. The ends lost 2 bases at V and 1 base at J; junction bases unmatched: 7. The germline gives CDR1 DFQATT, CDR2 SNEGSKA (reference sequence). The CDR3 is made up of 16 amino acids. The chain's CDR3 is CSARIGSGSSYNEQFF. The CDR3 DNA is TGCAGTGCTAGAATAGGAAGCGGGAGTTCCTACAATGAGCAGTTCTTC.

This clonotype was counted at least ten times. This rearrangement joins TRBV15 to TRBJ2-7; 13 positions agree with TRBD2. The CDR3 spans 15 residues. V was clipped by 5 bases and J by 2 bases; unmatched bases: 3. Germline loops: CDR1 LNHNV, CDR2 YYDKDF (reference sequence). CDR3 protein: CATSRGLAGAYEQYF. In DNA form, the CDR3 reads TGTGCCACCAGCCGCGGACTAGCGGGGGCCTACGAGCAGTACTTC. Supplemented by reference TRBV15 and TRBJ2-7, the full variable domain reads DAMVIQNPRYQVTQFGKPVTLSCSQTLNHNVMYWYQQKSSQAPKLLFHYYDKDFNNEADTPDNFQSRRPNTSFCFLDIRSPGLGDTAMYLCATSRGLAGAYEQYFGPGTRLTVT.

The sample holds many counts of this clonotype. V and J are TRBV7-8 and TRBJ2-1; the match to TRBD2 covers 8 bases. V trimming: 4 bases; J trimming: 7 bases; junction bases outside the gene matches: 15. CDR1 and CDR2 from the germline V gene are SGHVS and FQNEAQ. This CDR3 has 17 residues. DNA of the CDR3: TGTGCCAGCAGCTCCTCACTACTAGCGGTTTATCGGAATGAGCAGTTCTTC. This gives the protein CASSSSLLAVYRNEQFF.

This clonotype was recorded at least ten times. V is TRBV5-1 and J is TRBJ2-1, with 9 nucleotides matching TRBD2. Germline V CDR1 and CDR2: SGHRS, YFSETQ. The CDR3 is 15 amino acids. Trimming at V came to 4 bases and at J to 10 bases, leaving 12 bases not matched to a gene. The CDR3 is CASSGTSPSQDEQFF. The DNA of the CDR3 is TGCGCCAGCAGCGGGACTAGCCCTTCACAAGACGAGCAGTTCTTC.

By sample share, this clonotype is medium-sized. The CDR3 protein is CASSQFGAQNQPQHF. As DNA, the CDR3 is TGTGCCAGCAGCCAATTCGGGGCCCAAAATCAGCCCCAGCATTTT. The V and J genes are TRBV16 and TRBJ1-5; D might be TRBD1 (5 bases). V lost 1 base and J lost 4, with 11 bases in between. The CDR3 totals 15 residues. CDR1 and CDR2 (germline): KGHSY, FQNENV.

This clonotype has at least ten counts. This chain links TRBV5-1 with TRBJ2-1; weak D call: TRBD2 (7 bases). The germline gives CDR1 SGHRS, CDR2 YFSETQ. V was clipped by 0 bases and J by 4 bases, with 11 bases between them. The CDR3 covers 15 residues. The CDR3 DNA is TGCGCCAGCAGCTTGGAGGGGGGGTTATACAATGAGCAGTTCTTC. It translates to CASSLEGGLYNEQFF. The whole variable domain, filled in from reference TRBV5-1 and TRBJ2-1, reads KAGVTQTPRYLIKTRGQQVTLSCSPISGHRSVSWYQQTPGQGLQFLFEYFSETQRNKGNFPGRFSGRQFSNSRSEMNVSTLELGDSALYLCASSLEGGLYNEQFFGPGTRLTVL.